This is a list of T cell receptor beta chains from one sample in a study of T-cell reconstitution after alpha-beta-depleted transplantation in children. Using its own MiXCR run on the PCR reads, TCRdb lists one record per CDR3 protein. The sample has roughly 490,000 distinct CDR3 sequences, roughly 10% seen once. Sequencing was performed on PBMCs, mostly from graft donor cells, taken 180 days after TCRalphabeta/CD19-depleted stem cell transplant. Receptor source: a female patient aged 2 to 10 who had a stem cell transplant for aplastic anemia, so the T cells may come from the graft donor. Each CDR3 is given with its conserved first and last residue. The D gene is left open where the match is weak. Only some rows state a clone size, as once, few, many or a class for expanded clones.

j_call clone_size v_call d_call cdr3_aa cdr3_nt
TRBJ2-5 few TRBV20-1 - CSVRDTGLETQYF TGCAGTGTGCGGGACACAGGCCTAGAGACCCAGTACTTC
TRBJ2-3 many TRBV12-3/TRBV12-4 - CASSLLGADTQYF TGTGCCAGCAGCTTACTCGGGGCAGATACGCAGTATTTT
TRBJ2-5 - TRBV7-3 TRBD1 CASSLQQGAVRGQETQYF TGTGCCAGCAGCCTCCAACAGGGGGCTGTAAGAGGACAAGAGACCCAGTACTTC
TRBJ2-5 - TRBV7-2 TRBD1 CASSPQDRGGETQYF TGTGCCAGCAGCCCCCAGGACAGGGGCGGCGAGACCCAGTACTTC
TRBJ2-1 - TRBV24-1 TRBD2 CSTSLTSGRPYNEQFF TGTTCCACCAGTCTGACTAGCGGGAGGCCTTACAATGAGCAGTTCTTC
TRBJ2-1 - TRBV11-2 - CASSLHSGDGSYNEQFF TGTGCCAGCAGCCTCCACTCAGGGGATGGGTCCTACAATGAGCAGTTCTTC
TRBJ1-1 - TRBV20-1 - CSARFIPNTEAFF TGCAGTGCTAGATTTATCCCGAACACTGAAGCTTTCTTT
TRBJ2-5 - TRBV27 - CASSPVKWYQETQYF TGTGCCAGCAGTCCCGTTAAATGGTACCAAGAGACCCAGTACTTC
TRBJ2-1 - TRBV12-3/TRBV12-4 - CASSFSGSRYNEQFF TGTGCCAGCAGTTTTTCCGGGAGTCGGTACAATGAGCAGTTCTTC
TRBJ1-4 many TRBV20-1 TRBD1 CSADRGGNEKLFF TGCAGTGCTGACAGGGGTGGTAATGAAAAACTGTTTTTT
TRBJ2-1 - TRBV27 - CASSVRVPHNEQFF TGTGCCAGCAGTGTGCGGGTCCCCCACAATGAGCAGTTCTTC
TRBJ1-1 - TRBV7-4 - CASSPKGFANTEAFF TGTGCCAGCAGCCCCAAGGGATTCGCCAACACTGAAGCTTTCTTT
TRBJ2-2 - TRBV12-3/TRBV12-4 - CASSSHTNTGELFF TGTGCCAGCAGTTCCCACACGAACACCGGGGAGCTGTTTTTT
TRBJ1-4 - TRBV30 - CAWTSGRANENLFF TGTGCCTGGACATCCGGAAGGGCTAATGAAAACCTGTTTTTT
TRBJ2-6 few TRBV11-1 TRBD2 CASSLRLAGGPGGANVLTF TGTGCCAGCAGCCTTCGACTAGCGGGAGGTCCAGGTGGGGCCAACGTCCTGACTTTC
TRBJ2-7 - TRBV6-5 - CASSYRRDFSYEQYF TGTGCCAGCAGTTATAGGCGGGATTTTTCCTACGAGCAGTACTTC
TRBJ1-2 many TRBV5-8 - CASSLDRDNYGYTF TGTGCCAGCAGCTTGGATAGAGATAACTATGGCTACACCTTC
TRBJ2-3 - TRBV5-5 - CASSGLGRTQYF TGTGCCAGCAGCGGGTTGGGGAGGACGCAGTATTTT
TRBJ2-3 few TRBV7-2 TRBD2 CASSFRVSGSDTQYF TGTGCCAGCAGCTTCCGAGTTAGCGGGAGTGATACGCAGTATTTT
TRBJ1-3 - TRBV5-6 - CASSLGTLSSGNTIYF TGTGCCAGCAGCTTGGGGACACTGAGCTCTGGAAACACCATATATTTT
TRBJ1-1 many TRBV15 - CATSRDRGRQRLFF TGTGCCACCAGCAGAGATAGAGGACGGCAGAGACTTTTCTTT
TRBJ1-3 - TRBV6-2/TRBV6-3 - CASSSGTTSGNTIYF TGTGCCAGCAGCTCCGGGACGACCTCTGGAAACACCATATATTTT
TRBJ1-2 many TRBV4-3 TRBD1 CASSQTGQDDYGYTF TGCGCCAGCAGCCAAACCGGACAGGACGACTATGGCTACACCTTC
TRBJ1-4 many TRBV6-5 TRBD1 CASSYSSGTGNEKLFF TGTGCCAGCAGTTACTCCTCCGGGACAGGGAATGAAAAACTGTTTTTT
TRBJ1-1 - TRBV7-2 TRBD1 CASSRTDRGEAFF TGTGCCAGCAGCCGAACAGACAGGGGCGAAGCTTTCTTT
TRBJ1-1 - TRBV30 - CAWSVRANTEAFF TGTGCCTGGAGTGTACGGGCGAACACTGAAGCTTTCTTT
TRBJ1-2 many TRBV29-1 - CSVDYDRQLGGYTF TGCAGCGTTGATTATGACCGTCAACTAGGAGGCTACACCTTC
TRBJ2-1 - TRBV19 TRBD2 CATSGTSGNNEQFF TGTGCCACCTCCGGGACTAGCGGTAACAATGAGCAGTTCTTC
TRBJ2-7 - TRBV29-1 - CSVGRAAYEQYF TGCAGCGTTGGGCGCGCCGCCTACGAGCAGTACTTC
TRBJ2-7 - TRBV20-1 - CSPEKGGNGYEQYF TGCAGTCCGGAGAAGGGGGGGAATGGCTACGAGCAGTACTTC
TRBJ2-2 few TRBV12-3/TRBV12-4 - CASSYPSTGELFF TGTGCCAGCAGCTATCCTTCGACCGGGGAGCTGTTTTTT
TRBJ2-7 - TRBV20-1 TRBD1 CSAAPLSRDRAYEQYF TGCAGTGCTGCTCCCCTAAGCCGGGACAGGGCCTACGAGCAGTACTTC
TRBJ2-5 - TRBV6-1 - CASGSGAIETQYF TGTGCCAGCGGGTCGGGGGCAATAGAGACCCAGTACTTC
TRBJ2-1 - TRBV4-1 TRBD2 CASSQDPQGLVVNNEQFF TGCGCCAGCAGCCAAGATCCCCAAGGACTAGTAGTGAACAATGAGCAGTTCTTC
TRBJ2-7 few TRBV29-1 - CSVEDISGTETYEQYF TGCAGCGTTGAAGATATTTCGGGGACGGAAACGTACGAGCAGTACTTC
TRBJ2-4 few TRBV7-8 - CASSLTAPRAKNIQYF TGTGCCAGCAGTTTGACAGCCCCACGGGCCAAAAACATTCAGTACTTC
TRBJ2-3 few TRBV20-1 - CSALQGLMADTQYF TGCAGTGCCCTCCAGGGGCTCATGGCAGATACGCAGTATTTT
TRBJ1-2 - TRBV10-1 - CASSAGRANYGDTF TGCGCCAGCAGTGCCGGGAGGGCTAACTATGGCGACACCTTC
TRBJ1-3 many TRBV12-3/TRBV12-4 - CASSPHRAGNTIYF TGTGCCAGCAGCCCTCATCGCGCCGGAAACACCATATATTTT
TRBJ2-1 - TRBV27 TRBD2 CASSSIKRGAYNEQFF TGTGCCAGCAGTTCAATTAAGCGGGGAGCGTACAATGAGCAGTTCTTC
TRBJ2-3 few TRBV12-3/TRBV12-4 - CASSSTPRGRADTQYF TGTGCCAGCAGTTCCACTCCCCGGGGGCGCGCAGATACGCAGTATTTT
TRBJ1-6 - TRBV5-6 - CASSWNLGKPLHF TGTGCCAGCAGCTGGAACCTCGGGAAACCCCTCCACTTT
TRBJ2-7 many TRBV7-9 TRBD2 CASNVAGVSYEQYF TGTGCCAGCAACGTAGCGGGGGTCTCCTACGAGCAGTACTTC
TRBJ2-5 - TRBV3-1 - CASSPRPGAQETQYF TGTGCCAGCAGCCCTCGCCCCGGGGCGCAAGAGACCCAGTACTTC